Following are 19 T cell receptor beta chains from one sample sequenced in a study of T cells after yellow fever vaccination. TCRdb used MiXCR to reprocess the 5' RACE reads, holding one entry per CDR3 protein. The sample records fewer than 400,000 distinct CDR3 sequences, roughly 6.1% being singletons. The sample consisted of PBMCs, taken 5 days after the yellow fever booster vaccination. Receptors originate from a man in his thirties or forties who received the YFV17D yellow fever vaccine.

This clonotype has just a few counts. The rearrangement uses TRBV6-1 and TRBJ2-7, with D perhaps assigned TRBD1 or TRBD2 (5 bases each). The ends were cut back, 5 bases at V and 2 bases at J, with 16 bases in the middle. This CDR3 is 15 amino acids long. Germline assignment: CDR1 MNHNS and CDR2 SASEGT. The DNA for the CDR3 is TGTGCCAGCAGTCCGGGACCGCTTTCGACCTACGAGCAGTACTTC. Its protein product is CASSPGPLSTYEQYF.

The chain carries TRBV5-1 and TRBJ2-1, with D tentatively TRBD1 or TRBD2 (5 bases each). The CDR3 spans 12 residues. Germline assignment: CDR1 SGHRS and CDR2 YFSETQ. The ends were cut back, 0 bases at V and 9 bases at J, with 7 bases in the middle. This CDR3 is CASSLVGVEQFF. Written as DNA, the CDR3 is TGCGCCAGCAGCTTGGTGGGGGTTGAGCAGTTCTTC.

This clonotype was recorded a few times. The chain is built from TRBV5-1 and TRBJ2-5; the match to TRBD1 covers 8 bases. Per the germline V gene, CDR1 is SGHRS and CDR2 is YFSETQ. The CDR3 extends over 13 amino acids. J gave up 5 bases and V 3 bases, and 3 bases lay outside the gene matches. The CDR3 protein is CASSSRGPETQYF. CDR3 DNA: TGCGCCAGCAGCTCCAGGGGGCCGGAGACCCAGTACTTC.

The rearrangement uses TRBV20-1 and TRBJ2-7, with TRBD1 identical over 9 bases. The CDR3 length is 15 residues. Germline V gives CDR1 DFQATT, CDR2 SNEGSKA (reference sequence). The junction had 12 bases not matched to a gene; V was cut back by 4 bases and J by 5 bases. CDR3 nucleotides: TGCAGTGCTATAGAGCCGGGACAGGGAAGAGACGAGCAGTACTTC. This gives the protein CSAIEPGQGRDEQYF.

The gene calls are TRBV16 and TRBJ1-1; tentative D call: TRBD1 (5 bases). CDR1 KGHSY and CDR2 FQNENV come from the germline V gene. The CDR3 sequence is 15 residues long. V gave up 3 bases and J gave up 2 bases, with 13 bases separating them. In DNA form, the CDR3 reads TGTGCCAGCAGCCATCCTGGGGGGACTAACACTGAAGCTTTCTTT. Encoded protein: CASSHPGGTNTEAFF.

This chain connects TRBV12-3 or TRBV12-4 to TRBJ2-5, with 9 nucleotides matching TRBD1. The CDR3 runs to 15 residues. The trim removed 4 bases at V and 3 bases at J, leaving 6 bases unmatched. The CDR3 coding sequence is TGTGCCAGCAGTTCAAAGGGACAGGGAAAAGAGACCCAGTACTTC. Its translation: CASSSKGQGKETQYF.

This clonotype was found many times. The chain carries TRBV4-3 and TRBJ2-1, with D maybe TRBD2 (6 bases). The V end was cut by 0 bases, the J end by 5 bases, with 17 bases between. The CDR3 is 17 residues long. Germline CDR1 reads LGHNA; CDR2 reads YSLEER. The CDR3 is CASSQDGAGTPNNEQFF. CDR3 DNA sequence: TGCGCCAGCAGCCAAGATGGCGCGGGGACTCCAAACAATGAGCAGTTCTTC.

The CDR3 region has the DNA TGTGCCATCAGTAATCCCCAGCGGGAGTCTTACAATGAGCAGTTCTTC. Its protein is CAISNPQRESYNEQFF. The chain joins TRBV10-3 to TRBJ2-1, with 8 bases that match TRBD2. The CDR3 is 16 amino acids. Germline trimming cut 5 bases from V and 4 bases from J; bases unmatched to any gene: 10. Germline V gene data show CDR1 as ENHRY and CDR2 as SYGVKD.

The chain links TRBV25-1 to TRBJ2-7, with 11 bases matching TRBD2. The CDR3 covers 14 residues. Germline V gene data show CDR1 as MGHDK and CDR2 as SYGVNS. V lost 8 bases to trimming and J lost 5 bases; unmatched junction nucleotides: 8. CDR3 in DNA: TGTGCCAGCCTAGGAAGACTAGCGGGAAACGAGCAGTACTTC. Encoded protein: CASLGRLAGNEQYF.

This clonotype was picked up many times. The CDR3 loop reads CASSKQGELFF. In DNA, the CDR3 is TGTGCCAGCAGTAAACAGGGGGAGCTGTTTTTT. This sequence joins TRBV6-2 or TRBV6-3 and TRBJ2-2; no clear D. V lost 5 bases and J 8 bases, leaving 6 bases between the germline ends. The germline V gene has CDR1 MNHEY and CDR2 SVGEGT. The CDR3 is 11 amino acids.

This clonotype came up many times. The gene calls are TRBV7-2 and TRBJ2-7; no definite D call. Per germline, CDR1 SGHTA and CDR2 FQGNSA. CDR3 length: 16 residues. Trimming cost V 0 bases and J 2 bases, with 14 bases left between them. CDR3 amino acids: CASSLASIAGPYEQYF. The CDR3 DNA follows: TGTGCCAGCAGCTTAGCGAGTATTGCCGGCCCCTACGAGCAGTACTTC. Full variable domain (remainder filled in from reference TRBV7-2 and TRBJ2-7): GAGVSQSPSNKVTEKGKDVELRCDPISGHTALYWYRQSLGQGLEFLIYFQGNSAPDKSGLPSDRFSAERTGGSVSTLTIQRTQQEDSAVYLCASSLASIAGPYEQYFGPGTRLTVT.

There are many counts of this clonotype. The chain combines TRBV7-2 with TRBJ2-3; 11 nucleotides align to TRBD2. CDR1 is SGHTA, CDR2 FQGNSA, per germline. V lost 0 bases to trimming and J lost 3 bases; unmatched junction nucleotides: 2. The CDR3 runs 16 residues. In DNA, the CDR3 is TGTGCCAGCAGCTTAGCCCGACTAGCGGGGACAGATACGCAGTATTTT. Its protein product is CASSLARLAGTDTQYF.

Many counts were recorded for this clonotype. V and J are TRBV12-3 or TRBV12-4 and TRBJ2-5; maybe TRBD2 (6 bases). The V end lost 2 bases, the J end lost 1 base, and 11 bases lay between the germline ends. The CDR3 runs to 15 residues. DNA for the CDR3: TGTGCCAGCAGTTTAACCGGGACTTCCCAAGAGACCCAGTACTTC. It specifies CASSLTGTSQETQYF.

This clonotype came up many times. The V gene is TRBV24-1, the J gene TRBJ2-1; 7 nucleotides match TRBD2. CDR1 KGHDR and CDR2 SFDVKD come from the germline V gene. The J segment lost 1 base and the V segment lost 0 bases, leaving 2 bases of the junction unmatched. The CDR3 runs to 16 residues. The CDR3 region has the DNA TGTGCCACCAGTGATTTGGGGGGGGGGTCCTACAATGAGCAGTTCTTC. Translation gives CATSDLGGGSYNEQFF.

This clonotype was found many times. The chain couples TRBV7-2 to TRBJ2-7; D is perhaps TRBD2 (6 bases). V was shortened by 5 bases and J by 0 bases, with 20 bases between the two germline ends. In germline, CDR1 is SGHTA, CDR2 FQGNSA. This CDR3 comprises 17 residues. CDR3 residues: CASSDRAGTLSSYEQYF. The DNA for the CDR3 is TGTGCCAGCAGCGACAGAGCCGGGACTTTGAGCTCCTACGAGCAGTACTTC.

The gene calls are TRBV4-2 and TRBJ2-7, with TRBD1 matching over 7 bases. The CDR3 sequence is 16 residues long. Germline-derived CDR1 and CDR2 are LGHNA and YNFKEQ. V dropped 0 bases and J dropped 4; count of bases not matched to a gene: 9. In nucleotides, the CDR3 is TGTGCCAGCAGCCAAGATATCGGGACAGCTATATACGAGCAGTACTTC. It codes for CASSQDIGTAIYEQYF.

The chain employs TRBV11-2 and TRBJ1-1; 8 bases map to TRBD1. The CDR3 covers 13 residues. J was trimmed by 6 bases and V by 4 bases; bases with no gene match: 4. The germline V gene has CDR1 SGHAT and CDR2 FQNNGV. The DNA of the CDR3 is TGTGCCAGCAGCTCCCAGGGGGCGCCTGAAGCTTTCTTT. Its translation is CASSSQGAPEAFF.

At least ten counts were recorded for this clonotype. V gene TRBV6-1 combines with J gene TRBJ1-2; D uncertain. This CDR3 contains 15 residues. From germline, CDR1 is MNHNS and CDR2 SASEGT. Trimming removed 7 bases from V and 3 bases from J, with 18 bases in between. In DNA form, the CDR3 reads TGTGCCAGCACCCTCACCCCGGGAGGAGACTATGGCTACACCTTC. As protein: CASTLTPGGDYGYTF.

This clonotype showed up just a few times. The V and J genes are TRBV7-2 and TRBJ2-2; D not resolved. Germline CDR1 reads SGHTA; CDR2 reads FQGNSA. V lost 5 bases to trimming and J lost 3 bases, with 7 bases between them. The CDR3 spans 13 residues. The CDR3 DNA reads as TGTGCCAGCAGCCCCCGACACACCGGGGAGCTGTTTTTT. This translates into CASSPRHTGELFF. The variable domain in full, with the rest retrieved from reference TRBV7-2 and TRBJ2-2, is GAGVSQSPSNKVTEKGKDVELRCDPISGHTALYWYRQSLGQGLEFLIYFQGNSAPDKSGLPSDRFSAERTGGSVSTLTIQRTQQEDSAVYLCASSPRHTGELFFGEGSRLTVL.